The T cell receptor beta chain under discussion was sequenced for a study of OX40 agonist ivuxolimab in advanced cancers. A note on the overall study: Ivuxolimab, which targeted the costimulatory receptor OX40 (CD134), was an agonistic, fully human IgG2 monoclonal antibody. The purpose of peripheral TCRbeta sequencing was to test whether ivuxolimab changed TCR sequence diversity and led to clonal T-cell expansion. Of the roughly 54 dose-escalation patients, hepatocellular carcinoma was present in about 19, melanoma in roughly 15, renal cell carcinoma in 9 and head and neck cancer in 9. A male proportion of almost 85% and a mean age of roughly 58 years, ranging from 23 to 79, were recorded for the dose-escalation cohort. Partial responses occurred in three dose-escalation patients, of whom one had hepatocellular carcinoma and two had cutaneous melanoma. The paper reports the monotherapy dose-escalation portion (N ≈ 50 patients) of the phase I ivuxolimab trial. Intravenous ivuxolimab was administered to patients every 2 weeks at six dose levels: 0.01, 0.1, 0.3, 1.5, 3 and 10 mg/kg. Prior anti-PD-1, anti-PD-L1 or anti-CTLA-4 therapy was permitted, and roughly two fifths of dose-escalation patients had received checkpoint inhibitors.

Genomic DNA was isolated from the sorted cells so that the TCRbeta CDR3 region could be sequenced. The immunoSEQ Assay was used to sequence the TCRbeta CDR3 regions. Imported from immuneACCESS, the table was reduced by TCRdb to in-frame sequences with V and J called. These copies leave out some clones; in studies compared against another copy, an unresolved V gene accounts for under half, and the cause of the remainder is not known. The sample has around 45,000 clones on record, 88% of them singletons. The ten largest clones take up roughly 8% of the sample. Patients with a history of autoimmune disease or receiving systemic immunosuppression were excluded from the trial. Peripheral blood for TCR sequencing was drawn from every dose cohort at baseline, at cycle 4 day 1 and at cycle 7 day 1. The samples were taken from a phase I, first-in-human, multicenter, open-label dose-escalation trial of ivuxolimab. The trial enrolled adults with locally advanced or metastatic head and neck squamous cell, hepatocellular, melanoma or renal cell carcinoma. Before TCR sequencing, CD4+ and CD8+ T cells were separately sorted from peripheral blood.

Beyond this particular receptor, the publication reports: Low levels of normalized T-cell clonal expansion were also shown by some nonresponding patients. Antigen specificity was not determined for the clonally expanded peripheral T cells. At doses from 0.1 to 3.0 mg/kg, clonal expansion was seen in both CD4+ and CD8+ blood T cells between baseline and week 6. In partial responders in the 0.1-3.0 mg/kg groups, normalized peripheral clonal expansion was found to be among the lowest, especially among CD8+ T cells. After ivuxolimab, more expanded clones were found on average in CD8+ T cells than in CD4+ T cells.

The V end gives up 5 bases and the J end 3 bases, leaving 5 bases in the junction not matched to a gene. The CDR3 sequence holds 16 residues, the cysteine and phenylalanine included. Of all the DNA, just the CDR3 is kept, 48 bases in frame from base 1. CDR1 SGHRS and CDR2 YFSETQ were looked up in the germline V gene. This clone showed up just a few times. Its target antigen remains unknown. One base away there is no much larger clone; base qualities are not given. This receptor was identified in an adult with an advanced solid tumor such as melanoma, head and neck, liver or kidney cancer. The chain links TRBV5-1 with TRBJ2-2; TRBD2 fits 12 bases in the junction. Here the sequenced sample was CD4+ or CD8+ T cells sorted from blood, taken in a trial of the OX40 agonist ivuxolimab. The nucleotide sequence is given as TGCGCCAGCAGGAGGACTAGCGGGGAATACACCGGGGAGCTGTTTTTT. The resulting protein is CASRRTSGEYTGELFF.